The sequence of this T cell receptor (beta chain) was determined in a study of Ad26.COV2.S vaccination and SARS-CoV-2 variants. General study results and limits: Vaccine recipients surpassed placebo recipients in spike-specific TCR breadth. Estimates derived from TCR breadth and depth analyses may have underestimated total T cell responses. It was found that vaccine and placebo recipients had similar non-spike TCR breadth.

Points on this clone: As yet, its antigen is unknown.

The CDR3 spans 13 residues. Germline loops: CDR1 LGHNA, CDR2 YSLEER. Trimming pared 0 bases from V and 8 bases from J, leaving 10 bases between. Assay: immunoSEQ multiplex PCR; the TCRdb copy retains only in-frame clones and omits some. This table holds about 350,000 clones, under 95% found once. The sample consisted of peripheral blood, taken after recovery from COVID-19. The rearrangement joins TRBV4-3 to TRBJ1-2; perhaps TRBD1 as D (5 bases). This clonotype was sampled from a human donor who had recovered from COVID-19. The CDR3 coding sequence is TGCGCCAGCAGCCAAGATACCGGGGGAGGCTACACCTTC. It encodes CASSQDTGGGYTF.